This TCR beta chain was documented in a study of read filtering for tumor transcriptome and immune sequencing. Looking at the study overall: Mean patient age was 65.9 years, range about 47 to 85; over 16 male, 14 female.

Germline assignment: CDR1 SEHNR and CDR2 FQNEAQ (reference sequence). V gave up 1 base and J gave up 7 bases, with 8 bases separating them. This CDR3 is built from 12 residues. Overall study findings and caveats: IR-seq and RNA-seq agreed better without single-read clonotypes.

This library used 300 to 500 ng RNA and molecular barcoded adaptors spanning alpha/delta and beta/gamma chains. MiXCR, applied by TCRdb to the reads, yields one record per CDR3 protein. The sample lists 48,000 or so distinct CDR3 sequences, less than 20% occurring once. The sample holds many counts of this clonotype. What it binds is unknown. Sequenced sample: a population of CD138-negative cells sorted from bone marrow. The origin of this receptor is a donor at least 40 years old with multiple myeloma. The chain uses TRBV7-9 and TRBJ2-7; D gene ambiguous. CDR3: CASSLGRMEQYF. The CDR3 coding sequence is TGTGCCAGCAGCTTAGGCCGTATGGAGCAGTACTTC.